Listed below are T cell receptor beta chains from one sample, sequenced in a study of long-term antiretroviral therapy in people with HIV. Assay: immunoSEQ multiplex PCR; the TCRdb copy retains only in-frame clones and omits some. There are under 50,000 clones in the sample; more than 75% occur only once, and around 4.7% lies in the top ten. Sample: unsorted PBMCs, taken 0.1 years before starting antiretroviral therapy. These receptors all come from a woman in her 50s with HIV. CDR3s include the opening cysteine and the closing phenylalanine or tryptophan. The D gene is left open where the match is weak. The listing skips clone size in some rows; elsewhere it reads once, few, many or a size class.

cdr3_nt,cdr3_aa,d_call,j_call,clone_size,v_call
TGTGCCAGCAGTGTTACAGGGGACGATGAAAAACTGTTTTTT,CASSVTGDDEKLFF,TRBD1,TRBJ1-4,NA,TRBV6-5
TGTGCCAGCAGCTTCTTGGGGGCGGGCACTGAAGCTTTCTTT,CASSFLGAGTEAFF,NA,TRBJ1-1,NA,TRBV5-6
TGTGCCAGCAGCCCCGCTAGCGGGGGGGCTCACGAGCAGTACTTC,CASSPASGGAHEQYF,TRBD2,TRBJ2-7,NA,TRBV13
TGTGCCAGCAGACAAGACAGAAGCTCTTATAGCAATCAGCCCCAGCATTTT,CASRQDRSSYSNQPQHF,NA,TRBJ1-5,NA,TRBV7-2
TGTGCCAGCAGTTTAGTTCAGGGGGGCCCTGGGCAGGGCTACACCTTC,CASSLVQGGPGQGYTF,TRBD1,TRBJ1-2,NA,TRBV27
TGCAGCGCCTCGACAGGGGGCACAGATACGCAGTATTTT,CSASTGGTDTQYF,TRBD1,TRBJ2-3,NA,TRBV29-1
TGTGCCAGCAGTTTACAGACAAGCACTAGCACAGATACGCAGTATTTT,CASSLQTSTSTDTQYF,NA,TRBJ2-3,NA,TRBV6-5
TGTGCCAGCAGCCGACAGGGGGGTAACTCTGGAAACACCATATATTTT,CASSRQGGNSGNTIYF,TRBD1,TRBJ1-3,NA,TRBV25-1
TGCAGTGCGATAGGAGTGGAAAAACTGTTTTTT,CSAIGVEKLFF,NA,TRBJ1-4,NA,TRBV20-1
TGTGCCAGCAGCTTAGGCGGCGGAACCACGAACACCGGGGAGCTGTTTTTT,CASSLGGGTTNTGELFF,NA,TRBJ2-2,NA,TRBV11-3
TGTGCCAGCAGCCTGACAGACACTAGCACAGATACGCAGTATTTT,CASSLTDTSTDTQYF,NA,TRBJ2-3,NA,TRBV13
TGTGCCAGCAGTCCTGGGGACAGGCCCCGGGAGACCCAGTACTTC,CASSPGDRPRETQYF,TRBD1,TRBJ2-5,NA,TRBV6-1
TGTGCCAGCAGTGAGGGGGGGGCATCTGGGGCCAACGTCCTGACTTTC,CASSEGGASGANVLTF,NA,TRBJ2-6,NA,TRBV25-1
TGTGCCACCAGCAGAGATCTGGCAGGGGGCCACTATGGCTACACCTTC,CATSRDLAGGHYGYTF,TRBD1,TRBJ1-2,few,TRBV15
TGTGCCAGCAACTTAGGACTAGCGGGGGAGACCCAGTACTTC,CASNLGLAGETQYF,TRBD2,TRBJ2-5,NA,TRBV5-6
TGTGCCAGCAGTCGGGCAGGGGGGAATGAAAAACTGTTTTTT,CASSRAGGNEKLFF,TRBD1,TRBJ1-4,NA,TRBV6-5
TGTGCCAGCAGCCCCCCCCTAGCTGACACAGATACGCAGTATTTT,CASSPPLADTDTQYF,NA,TRBJ2-3,NA,TRBV9
TGTGCCAGCAGCTCGATCGGGGATTCACTCTATGGCTACACCTTC,CASSSIGDSLYGYTF,NA,TRBJ1-2,NA,TRBV5-4
TGTGCCAGCAGCTTAAACAGAGATACCTATGGCTACACCTTC,CASSLNRDTYGYTF,NA,TRBJ1-2,NA,TRBV6-5
TGTGCCAGCAGCTTTGGTTGGAGCTCCTACGAGCAGTACTTC,CASSFGWSSYEQYF,NA,TRBJ2-7,NA,TRBV11-2
TGTGCCAGCAGCTTAGGTCCGGGGAGAGTAAACACTGAAGCTTTCTTT,CASSLGPGRVNTEAFF,NA,TRBJ1-1,NA,TRBV7-2
TGTGCCAGTAGTATCAGGGGGGTTCCCGGGGAGCTGTTTTTT,CASSIRGVPGELFF,NA,TRBJ2-2,NA,TRBV19
TGCGCCAGCAGCTTGGCGGGACAAGTAAAGTACGAGCAGTACTTC,CASSLAGQVKYEQYF,NA,TRBJ2-7,NA,TRBV5-1
TGTGCCAGTAGTCCCGACAGCTACCCTAGCTACAATGAGCAGTTCTTC,CASSPDSYPSYNEQFF,NA,TRBJ2-1,NA,TRBV19
TGTGCCAGCAGCCTCACTAGCGGGGGGGCCATCGGGGAGCTGTTTTTT,CASSLTSGGAIGELFF,TRBD2,TRBJ2-2,NA,TRBV7-2
TGTGCCAGCAGCGCCGTTGATTCACCCCTCCACTTT,CASSAVDSPLHF,NA,TRBJ1-6,NA,TRBV11-2
TGCGCCAGCAGTGGACAGACGGGCACTGAAGCTTTCTTT,CASSGQTGTEAFF,NA,TRBJ1-1,NA,TRBV10-1
TGCGCCAGCAGCCAAGCCGCCGATACAGGGGCGCACGGCTATGGCTACACCTTC,CASSQAADTGAHGYGYTF,TRBD1,TRBJ1-2,NA,TRBV4-3
TGTGCCAGCAGCGCCTCAGGGGGGTGGAATAATTCACCCCTCCACTTT,CASSASGGWNNSPLHF,TRBD1,TRBJ1-6,NA,TRBV7-8
TGTGCCAGCAGCTCCGCAGGGGAATATGGCTACACCTTC,CASSSAGEYGYTF,NA,TRBJ1-2,NA,TRBV7-3
TGCAGCGTTGGGGGGACTGGACAAGGAGGGATCTATGGCTACACCTTC,CSVGGTGQGGIYGYTF,NA,TRBJ1-2,NA,TRBV29-1
TGCAGCGTTGAACGCGCGGGCACAGATACGCAGTATTTT,CSVERAGTDTQYF,NA,TRBJ2-3,once,TRBV29-1
TGCGCCAGCAGCCAAGAGGGCCCCCCTAGGGCCTACGAGCAGTACTTC,CASSQEGPPRAYEQYF,NA,TRBJ2-7,NA,TRBV4-1
TGTGCCAGTACCAGTCAGGGTGATGTCAATCAGCCCCAGCATTTT,CASTSQGDVNQPQHF,NA,TRBJ1-5,NA,TRBV19
TGTGCCAGCAGCCTCGACAGAAACACTGAAGCTTTCTTT,CASSLDRNTEAFF,NA,TRBJ1-1,once,TRBV11-3
TGCGCCAGCAGCTTACCAGATTACCAAGAGACCCAGTACTTC,CASSLPDYQETQYF,NA,TRBJ2-5,NA,TRBV5-1
TGTGCCAGCAGTTACTCGACGGGAGGGATGGGTGGCTACACCTTC,CASSYSTGGMGGYTF,NA,TRBJ1-2,NA,TRBV6-5
TGTGCCAGCAGCTTAGCCGGACAGGGGACAGGAGAGACCCAGTACTTC,CASSLAGQGTGETQYF,TRBD1,TRBJ2-5,NA,TRBV11-2
TGTGCCATCACCTTCGGGGGAGCGGGGGAGGGAGAGCAGTTCTTC,CAITFGGAGEGEQFF,TRBD2,TRBJ2-1,NA,TRBV10-3
TGTGCCAGTAGTCCAAGACCCAGCTACGAGCAGTACTTC,CASSPRPSYEQYF,NA,TRBJ2-7,once,TRBV19
TGTGCCAGCAGCTATTACAGCGAATTACCCCTCCACTTT,CASSYYSELPLHF,NA,TRBJ1-6,few,TRBV7-2
TGTGCCAGCAGTTCGACAGGGGAAGAGACCTATGGCTACACCTTC,CASSSTGEETYGYTF,TRBD1,TRBJ1-2,NA,TRBV28
TGTGCCAGCAGTGCCGGGACCCCCGGTTCACCCCTCCACTTT,CASSAGTPGSPLHF,NA,TRBJ1-6,NA,TRBV2
TGTGCCATCGGGTCGGGGGGCCTGCAGTACTTC,CAIGSGGLQYF,NA,TRBJ2-7,NA,TRBV10-3
TGTGCCAGCAGACCCGTGGCGGGAGGCTACACCTTC,CASRPVAGGYTF,NA,TRBJ1-2,NA,TRBV19
TGTGCCAGCAGTTTCCGTGGGGCTTCCGGAAACACCATATATTTT,CASSFRGASGNTIYF,NA,TRBJ1-3,NA,TRBV7-9
TGCAGCGTGCGCCGGGACGGGTGGAACACTGAAGCTTTCTTT,CSVRRDGWNTEAFF,NA,TRBJ1-1,NA,TRBV29-1
TGTGCCAGCTCATACTCGGGGTCGAACACTGAAGCTTTCTTT,CASSYSGSNTEAFF,NA,TRBJ1-1,once,TRBV18
TGTGCCAGCAATTGGGAGAGAAACACCATATATTTT,CASNWERNTIYF,NA,TRBJ1-3,NA,TRBV6-1
TGTGCCAGCAGCTTAGGTTCCGGTCGGAGCTCCTACGAGCAGTACTTC,CASSLGSGRSSYEQYF,NA,TRBJ2-7,NA,TRBV13
TGTGCCAGCAGCTGGGACTCCCGTTATGGCTACACCTTC,CASSWDSRYGYTF,NA,TRBJ1-2,NA,TRBV5-8